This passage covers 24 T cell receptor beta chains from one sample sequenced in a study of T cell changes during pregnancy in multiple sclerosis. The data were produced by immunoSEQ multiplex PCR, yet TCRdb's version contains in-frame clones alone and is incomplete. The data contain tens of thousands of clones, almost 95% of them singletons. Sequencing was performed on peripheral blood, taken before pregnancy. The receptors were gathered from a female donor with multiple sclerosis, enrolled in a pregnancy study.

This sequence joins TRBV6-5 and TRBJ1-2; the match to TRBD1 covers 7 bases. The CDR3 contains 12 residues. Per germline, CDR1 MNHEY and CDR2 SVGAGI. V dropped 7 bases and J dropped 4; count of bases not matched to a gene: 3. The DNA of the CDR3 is TGTGCCAGCAAAGGGACAGCCTATGGCTACACCTTC. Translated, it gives CASKGTAYGYTF.

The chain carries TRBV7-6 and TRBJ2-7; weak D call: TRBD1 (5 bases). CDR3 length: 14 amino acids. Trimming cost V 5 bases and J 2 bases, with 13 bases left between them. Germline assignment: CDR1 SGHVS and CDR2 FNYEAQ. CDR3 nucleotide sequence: TGTGCCAGCAGCCTTACTGACAGAACCTACGAGCAGTACTTC. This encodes CASSLTDRTYEQYF.

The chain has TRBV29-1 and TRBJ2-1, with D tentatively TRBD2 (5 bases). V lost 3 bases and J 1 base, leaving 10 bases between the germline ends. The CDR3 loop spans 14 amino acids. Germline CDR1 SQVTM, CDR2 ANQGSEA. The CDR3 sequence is CSVDSGRSYNEQFF. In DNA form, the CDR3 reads TGCAGCGTTGATTCGGGAAGGTCCTACAATGAGCAGTTCTTC.

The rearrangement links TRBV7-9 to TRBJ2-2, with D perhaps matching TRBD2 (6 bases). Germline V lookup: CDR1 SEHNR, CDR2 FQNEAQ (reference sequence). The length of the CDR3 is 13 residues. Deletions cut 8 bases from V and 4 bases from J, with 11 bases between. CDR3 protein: CASQLALTGELFF. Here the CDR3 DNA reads TGTGCCAGCCAACTAGCTCTCACCGGGGAGCTGTTTTTT.

In nucleotides, the CDR3 is TGTGCCAGCAGTTTTACCGGGACAGGGAACAATGAGCAGTTCTTC. Amino acids: CASSFTGTGNNEQFF. The V call is TRBV2, the J call TRBJ2-1; 9 nucleotides agree with TRBD1. V was pared by 5 bases and J by 5 bases, with 7 bases of the junction left unmatched. Germline V lookup: CDR1 SNHLY, CDR2 FYNNEI. The CDR3 loop spans 15 amino acids.

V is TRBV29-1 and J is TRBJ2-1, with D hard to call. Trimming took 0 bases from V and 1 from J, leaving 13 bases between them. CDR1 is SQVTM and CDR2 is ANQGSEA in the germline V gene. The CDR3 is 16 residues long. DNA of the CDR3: TGCAGCGTTGAAGAATCCGGGTTTCTTTCCTACAATGAGCAGTTCTTC. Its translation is CSVEESGFLSYNEQFF.

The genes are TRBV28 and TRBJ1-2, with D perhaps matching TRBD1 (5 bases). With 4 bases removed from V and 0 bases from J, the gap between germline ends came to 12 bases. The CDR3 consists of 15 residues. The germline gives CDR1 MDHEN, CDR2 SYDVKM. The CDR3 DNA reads TGTGCCAGCAGTTCCTGGGGCGGAACTAACTATGGCTACACCTTC. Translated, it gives CASSSWGGTNYGYTF.

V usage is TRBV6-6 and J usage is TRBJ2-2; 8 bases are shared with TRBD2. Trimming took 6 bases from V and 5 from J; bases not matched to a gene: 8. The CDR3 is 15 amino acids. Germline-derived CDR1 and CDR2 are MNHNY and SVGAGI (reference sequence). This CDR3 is CASSISGTGTGELFF. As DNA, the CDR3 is TGTGCCAGCAGCATTAGCGGGACGGGGACCGGGGAGCTGTTTTTT.

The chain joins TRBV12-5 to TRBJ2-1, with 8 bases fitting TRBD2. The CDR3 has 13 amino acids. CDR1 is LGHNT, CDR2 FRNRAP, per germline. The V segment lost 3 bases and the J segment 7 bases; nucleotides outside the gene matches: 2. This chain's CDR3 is CASGFLAGNEQFF. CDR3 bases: TGTGCTAGTGGTTTTTTAGCGGGAAATGAGCAGTTCTTC. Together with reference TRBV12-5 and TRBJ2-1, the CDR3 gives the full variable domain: DARVTQTPRHKVTEMGQEVTMRCQPILGHNTVFWYRQTMMQGLELLAYFRNRAPLDDSGMPKDRFSAEMPDATLATLKIQPSEPRDSAVYFCASGFLAGNEQFFGPGTRLTVL.

The CDR3 nucleotides read TGTGCCAGCAGCTCGCCGGGACTTACAACCTACGAGCAGTACTTC. The encoded protein is CASSSPGLTTYEQYF. The chain carries TRBV5-4 and TRBJ2-7, with D possibly being TRBD2 (6 bases). Per germline, CDR1 SGHNT and CDR2 YYREEE (reference sequence). V shed 3 bases and J shed 2 bases, with 15 bases lying between them. The CDR3 length is 15 residues.

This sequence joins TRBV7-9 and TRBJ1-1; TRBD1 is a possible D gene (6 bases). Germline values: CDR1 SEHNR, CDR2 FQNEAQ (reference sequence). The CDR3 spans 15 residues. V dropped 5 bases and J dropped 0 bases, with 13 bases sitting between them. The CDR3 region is CASSQLTGMNTEAFF. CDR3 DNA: TGTGCCAGCAGCCAACTGACAGGAATGAACACTGAAGCTTTCTTT. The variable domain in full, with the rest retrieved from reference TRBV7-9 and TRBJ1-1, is DTGVSQNPRHKITKRGQNVTFRCDPISEHNRLYWYRQTLGQGPEFLTYFQNEAQLEKSRLLSDRFSAERPKGSFSTLEIQRTEQGDSAMYLCASSQLTGMNTEAFFGQGTRLTVV.

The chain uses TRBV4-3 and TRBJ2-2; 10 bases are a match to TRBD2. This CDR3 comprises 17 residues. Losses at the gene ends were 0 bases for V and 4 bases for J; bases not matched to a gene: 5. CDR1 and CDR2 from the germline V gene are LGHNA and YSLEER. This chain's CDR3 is CASSQDVAGGVTGELFF. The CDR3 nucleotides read TGCGCCAGCAGCCAAGACGTAGCGGGAGGAGTCACCGGGGAGCTGTTTTTT.

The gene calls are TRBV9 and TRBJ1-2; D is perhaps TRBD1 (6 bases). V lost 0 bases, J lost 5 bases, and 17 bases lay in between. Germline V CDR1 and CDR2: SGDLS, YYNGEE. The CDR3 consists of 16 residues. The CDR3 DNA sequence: TGTGCCAGCAGCGTAGCTGAGTGGCAGGGACATTATGGCTACACCTTC. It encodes CASSVAEWQGHYGYTF.

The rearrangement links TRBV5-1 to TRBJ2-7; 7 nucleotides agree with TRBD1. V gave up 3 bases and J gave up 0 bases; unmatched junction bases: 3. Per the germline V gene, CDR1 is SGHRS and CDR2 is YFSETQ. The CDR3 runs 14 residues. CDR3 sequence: CASSSYRGSYEQYF. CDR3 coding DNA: TGCGCCAGCAGCTCCTACAGGGGCTCCTACGAGCAGTACTTC.

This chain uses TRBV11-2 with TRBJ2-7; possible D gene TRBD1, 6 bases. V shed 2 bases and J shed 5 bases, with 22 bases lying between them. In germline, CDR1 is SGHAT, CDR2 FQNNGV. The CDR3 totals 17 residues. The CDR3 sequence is CASSLRAQGAAQDEQYF. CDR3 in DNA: TGTGCCAGCAGCTTAAGGGCACAGGGTGCTGCCCAGGACGAGCAGTACTTC. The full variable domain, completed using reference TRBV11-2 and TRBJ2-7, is EAGVAQSPRYKIIEKRQSVAFWCNPISGHATLYWYQQILGQGPKLLIQFQNNGVVDDSQLPKDRFSAERLKGVDSTLKIQPAKLEDSAVYLCASSLRAQGAAQDEQYFGPGTRLTVT.

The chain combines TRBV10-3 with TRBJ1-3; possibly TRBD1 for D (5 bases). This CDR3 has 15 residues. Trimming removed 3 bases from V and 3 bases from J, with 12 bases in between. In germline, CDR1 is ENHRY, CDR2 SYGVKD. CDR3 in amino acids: CAISEPGTYGNTIYF. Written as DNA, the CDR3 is TGTGCCATCAGTGAACCTGGGACTTATGGAAACACCATATATTTT.

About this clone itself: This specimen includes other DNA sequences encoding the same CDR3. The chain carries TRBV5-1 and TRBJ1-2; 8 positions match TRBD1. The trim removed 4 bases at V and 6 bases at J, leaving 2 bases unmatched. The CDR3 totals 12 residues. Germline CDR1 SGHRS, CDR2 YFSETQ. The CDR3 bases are TGCGCCAGCAGCCCGACAGGGGATGGCTACACCTTC. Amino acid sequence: CASSPTGDGYTF. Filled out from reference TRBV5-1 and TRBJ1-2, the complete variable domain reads KAGVTQTPRYLIKTRGQQVTLSCSPISGHRSVSWYQQTPGQGLQFLFEYFSETQRNKGNFPGRFSGRQFSNSRSEMNVSTLELGDSALYLCASSPTGDGYTFGSGTRLTVV.

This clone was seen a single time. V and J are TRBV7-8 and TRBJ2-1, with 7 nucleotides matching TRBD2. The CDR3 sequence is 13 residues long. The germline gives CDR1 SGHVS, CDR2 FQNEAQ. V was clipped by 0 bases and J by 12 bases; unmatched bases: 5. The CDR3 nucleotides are TGTGCCAGCAGCTTAGCGCCCCCTAGCGGGCAGTTCTTC. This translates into CASSLAPPSGQFF.

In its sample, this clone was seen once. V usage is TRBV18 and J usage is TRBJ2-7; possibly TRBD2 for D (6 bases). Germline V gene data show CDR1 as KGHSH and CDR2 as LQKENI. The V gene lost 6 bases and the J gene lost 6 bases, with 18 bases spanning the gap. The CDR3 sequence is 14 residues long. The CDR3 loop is CASSGGSIRGEQYF. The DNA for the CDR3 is TGTGCCAGCTCGGGGGGATCCATCCGAGGCGAGCAGTACTTC. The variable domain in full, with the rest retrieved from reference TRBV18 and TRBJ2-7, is NAGVMQNPRHLVRRRGQEARLRCSPMKGHSHVYWYRQLPEEGLKFMVYLQKENIIDESGMPKERFSAEFPKEGPSILRIQQVVRGDSAAYFCASSGGSIRGEQYFGPGTRLTVT.

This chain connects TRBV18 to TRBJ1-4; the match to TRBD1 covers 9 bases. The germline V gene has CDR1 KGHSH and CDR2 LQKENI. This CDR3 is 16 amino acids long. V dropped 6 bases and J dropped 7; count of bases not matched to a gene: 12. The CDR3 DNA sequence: TGTGCCAGCTCCCGCGATAAGGGACAGGGAAGTGAAAAACTGTTTTTT. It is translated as CASSRDKGQGSEKLFF.

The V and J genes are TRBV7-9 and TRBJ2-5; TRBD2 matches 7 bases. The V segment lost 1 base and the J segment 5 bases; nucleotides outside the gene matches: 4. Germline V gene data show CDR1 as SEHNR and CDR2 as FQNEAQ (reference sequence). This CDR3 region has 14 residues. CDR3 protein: CASSLGTSWETQYF. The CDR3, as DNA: TGTGCCAGCAGCTTAGGGACTAGTTGGGAGACCCAGTACTTC.

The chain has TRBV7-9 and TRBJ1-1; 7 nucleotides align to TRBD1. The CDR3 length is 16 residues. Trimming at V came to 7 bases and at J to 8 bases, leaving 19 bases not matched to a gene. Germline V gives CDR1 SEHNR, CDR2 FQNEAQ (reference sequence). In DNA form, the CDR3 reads TGTGCCAGCACCAAGACAGGGCGAACCTCTTCTGTAGAAGCTTTCTTT. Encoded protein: CASTKTGRTSSVEAFF.

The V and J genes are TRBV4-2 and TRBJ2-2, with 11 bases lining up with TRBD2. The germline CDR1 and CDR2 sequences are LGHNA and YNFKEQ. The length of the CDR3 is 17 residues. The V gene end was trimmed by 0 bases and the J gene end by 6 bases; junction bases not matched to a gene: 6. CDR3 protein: CASSQDGLAGGPGELFF. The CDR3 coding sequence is TGTGCCAGCAGCCAAGATGGGCTAGCGGGAGGACCCGGGGAGCTGTTTTTT.

The CDR3 reads CASSVGVAGDTQYF. CDR3 coding DNA: TGTGCCAGCAGCGTGGGAGTAGCGGGAGATACGCAGTATTTT. The rearrangement joins TRBV9 to TRBJ2-3, with 7 positions matching TRBD2. With 2 bases clipped from V and 5 bases from J, the junction kept 5 bases outside the gene matches. Looked up from germline, CDR1 is SGDLS and CDR2 is YYNGEE. The CDR3 covers 14 residues.